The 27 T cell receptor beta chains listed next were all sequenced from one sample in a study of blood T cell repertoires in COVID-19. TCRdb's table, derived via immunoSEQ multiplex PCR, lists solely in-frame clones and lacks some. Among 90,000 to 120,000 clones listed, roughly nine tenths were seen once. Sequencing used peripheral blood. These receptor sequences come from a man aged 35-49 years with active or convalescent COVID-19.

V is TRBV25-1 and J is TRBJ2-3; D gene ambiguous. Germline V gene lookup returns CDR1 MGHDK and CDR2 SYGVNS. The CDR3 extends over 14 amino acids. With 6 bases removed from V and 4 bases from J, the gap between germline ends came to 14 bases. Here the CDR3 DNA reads TGTGCCAGCAGCATGGTTCGGAGCGCAGATACGCAGTATTTT. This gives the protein CASSMVRSADTQYF.

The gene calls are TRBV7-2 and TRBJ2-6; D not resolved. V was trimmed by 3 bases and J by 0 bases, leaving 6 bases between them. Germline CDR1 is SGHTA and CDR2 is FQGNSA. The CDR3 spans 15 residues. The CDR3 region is CASSFGFSGANVLTF. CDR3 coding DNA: TGTGCCAGCAGCTTCGGGTTCTCTGGGGCCAACGTCCTGACTTTC.

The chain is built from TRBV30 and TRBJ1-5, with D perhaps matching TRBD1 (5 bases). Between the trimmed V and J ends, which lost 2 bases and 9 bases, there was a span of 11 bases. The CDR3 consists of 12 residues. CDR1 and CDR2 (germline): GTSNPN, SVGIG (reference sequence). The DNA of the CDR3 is TGTGCCTGGAGTCCCGGGGGAAGGCCCCAGCATTTT. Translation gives CAWSPGGRPQHF.

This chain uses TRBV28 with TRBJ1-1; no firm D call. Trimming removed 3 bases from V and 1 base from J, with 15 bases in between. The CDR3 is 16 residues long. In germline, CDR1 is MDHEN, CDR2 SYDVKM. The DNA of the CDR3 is TGTGCCAGCAGTTTGGTCGGACTGAGGACGAACACTGAAGCTTTCTTT. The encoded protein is CASSLVGLRTNTEAFF. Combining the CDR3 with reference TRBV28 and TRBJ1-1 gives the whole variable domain DVKVTQSSRYLVKRTGEKVFLECVQDMDHENMFWYRQDPGLGLRLIYFSYDVKMKEKGDIPEGYSVSREKKERFSLILESASTNQTSMYLCASSLVGLRTNTEAFFGQGTRLTVV.

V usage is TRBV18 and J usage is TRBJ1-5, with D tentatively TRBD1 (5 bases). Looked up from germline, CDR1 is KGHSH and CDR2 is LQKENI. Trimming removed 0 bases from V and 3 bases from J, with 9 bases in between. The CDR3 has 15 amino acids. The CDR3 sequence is CASSPPGGTNQPQHF. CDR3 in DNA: TGTGCCAGCTCACCACCCGGGGGAACCAATCAGCCCCAGCATTTT.

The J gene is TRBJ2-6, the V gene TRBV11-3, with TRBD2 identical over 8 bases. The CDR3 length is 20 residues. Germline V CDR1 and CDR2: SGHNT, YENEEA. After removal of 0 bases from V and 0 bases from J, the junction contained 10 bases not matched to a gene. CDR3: CASSLEGRLAGYSGANVLTF. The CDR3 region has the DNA TGTGCCAGCAGCTTAGAAGGTCGTCTAGCGGGCTACTCTGGGGCCAACGTCCTGACTTTC.

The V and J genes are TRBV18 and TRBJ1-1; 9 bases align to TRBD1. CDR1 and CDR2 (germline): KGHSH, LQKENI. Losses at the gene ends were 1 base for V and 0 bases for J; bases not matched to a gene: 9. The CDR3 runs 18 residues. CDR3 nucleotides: TGTGCCAGCTCACCACGAGGGACAGGGAGAGGTGTGAACACTGAAGCTTTCTTT. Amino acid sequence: CASSPRGTGRGVNTEAFF.

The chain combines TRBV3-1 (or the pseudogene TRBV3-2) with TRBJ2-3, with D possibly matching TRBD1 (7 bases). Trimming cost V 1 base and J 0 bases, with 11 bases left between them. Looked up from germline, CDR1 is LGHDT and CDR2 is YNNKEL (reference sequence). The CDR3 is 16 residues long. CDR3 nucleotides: TGTGCCAGCAGCCAAGTACAGGGGACTAGCACAGATACGCAGTATTTT. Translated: CASSQVQGTSTDTQYF.

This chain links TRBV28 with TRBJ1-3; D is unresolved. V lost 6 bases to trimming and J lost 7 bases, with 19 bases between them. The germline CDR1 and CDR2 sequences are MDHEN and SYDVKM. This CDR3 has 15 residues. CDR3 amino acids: CASSPAGSSGNTIYF. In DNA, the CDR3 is TGTGCCAGCAGCCCCGCCGGATCCTCGGGGAACACCATATATTTT.

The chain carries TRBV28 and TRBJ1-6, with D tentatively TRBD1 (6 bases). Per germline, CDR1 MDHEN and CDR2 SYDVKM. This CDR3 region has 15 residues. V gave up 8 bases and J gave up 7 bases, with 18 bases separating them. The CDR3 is CASDPSGTLNSPLHF. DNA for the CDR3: TGTGCCAGCGACCCTTCGGGGACATTGAATTCACCCCTCCACTTT.

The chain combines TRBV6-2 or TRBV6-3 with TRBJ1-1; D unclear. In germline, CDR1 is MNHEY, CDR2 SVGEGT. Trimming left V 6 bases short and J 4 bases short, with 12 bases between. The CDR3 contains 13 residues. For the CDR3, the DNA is TGTGCCAGCAGCTGGAGGGAGGTCACTGAAGCTTTCTTT. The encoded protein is CASSWREVTEAFF.

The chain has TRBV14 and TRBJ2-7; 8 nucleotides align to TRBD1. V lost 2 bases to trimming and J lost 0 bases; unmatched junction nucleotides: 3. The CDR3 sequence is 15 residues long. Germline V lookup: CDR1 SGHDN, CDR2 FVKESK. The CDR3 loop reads CASSQTGGASYEQYF. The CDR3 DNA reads TGTGCCAGCAGCCAAACAGGGGGAGCCTCCTACGAGCAGTACTTC.

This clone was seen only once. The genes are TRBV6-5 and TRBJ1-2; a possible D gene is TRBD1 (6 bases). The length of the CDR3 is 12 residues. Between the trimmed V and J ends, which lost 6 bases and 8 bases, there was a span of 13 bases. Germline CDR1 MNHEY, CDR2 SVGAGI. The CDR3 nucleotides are TGTGCCAGCAGGCAACAGGGTTTAGGCTACACCTTC. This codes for CASRQQGLGYTF.

CDR3 in DNA: TGTGCCAGCAGTTTACTGGGGCGGGGGGGGAGCACAGATACGCAGTATTTT. It translates to CASSLLGRGGSTDTQYF. J is TRBJ2-3 and V is TRBV27; 9 positions agree with TRBD2. The germline CDR1 and CDR2 sequences are MNHEY and SMNVEV (reference sequence). CDR3 length: 17 residues. Trimming at V came to 2 bases and at J to 0 bases, leaving 6 bases not matched to a gene.

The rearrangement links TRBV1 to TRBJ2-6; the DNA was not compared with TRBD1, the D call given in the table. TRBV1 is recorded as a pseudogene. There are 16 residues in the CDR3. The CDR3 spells CTSSSDRDSGANVLTF. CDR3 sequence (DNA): TGCACCAGCAGCTCGGACAGAGACTCTGGGGCCAACGTCCTGACTTTC.

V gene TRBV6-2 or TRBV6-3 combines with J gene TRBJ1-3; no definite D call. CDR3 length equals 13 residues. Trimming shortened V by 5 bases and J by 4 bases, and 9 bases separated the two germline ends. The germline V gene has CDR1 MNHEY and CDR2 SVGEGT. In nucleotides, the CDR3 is TGTGCCAGCAGTCGACTCGAGGGAAACACCATATATTTT. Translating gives CASSRLEGNTIYF.

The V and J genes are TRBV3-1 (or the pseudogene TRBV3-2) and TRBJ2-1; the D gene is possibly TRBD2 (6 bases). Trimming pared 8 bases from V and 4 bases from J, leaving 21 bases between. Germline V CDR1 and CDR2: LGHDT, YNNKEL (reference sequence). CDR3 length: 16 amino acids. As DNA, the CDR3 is TGTGCCAGCGAAACCGCTCAGGGCGGGAAATACAATGAGCAGTTCTTC. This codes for CASETAQGGKYNEQFF.

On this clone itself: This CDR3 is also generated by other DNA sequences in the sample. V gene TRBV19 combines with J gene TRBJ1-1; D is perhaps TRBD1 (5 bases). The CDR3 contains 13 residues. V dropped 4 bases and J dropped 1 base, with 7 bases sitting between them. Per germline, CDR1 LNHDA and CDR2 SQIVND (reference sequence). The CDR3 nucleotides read TGTGCCAGTAGTACCCAGGGGAACACTGAAGCTTTCTTT. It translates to CASSTQGNTEAFF.

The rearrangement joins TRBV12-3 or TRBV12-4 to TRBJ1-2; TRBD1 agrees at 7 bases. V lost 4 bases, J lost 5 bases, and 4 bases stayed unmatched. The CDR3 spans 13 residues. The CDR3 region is CASSSGGGYGYTF. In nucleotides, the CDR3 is TGTGCCAGCAGTTCAGGGGGAGGATATGGCTACACCTTC.

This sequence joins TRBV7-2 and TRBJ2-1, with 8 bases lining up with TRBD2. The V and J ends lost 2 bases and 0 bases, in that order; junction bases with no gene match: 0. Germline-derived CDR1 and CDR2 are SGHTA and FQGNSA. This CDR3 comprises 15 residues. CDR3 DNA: TGTGCCAGCAGCTTAAGCGGGAGCTCCTACAATGAGCAGTTCTTC. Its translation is CASSLSGSSYNEQFF.

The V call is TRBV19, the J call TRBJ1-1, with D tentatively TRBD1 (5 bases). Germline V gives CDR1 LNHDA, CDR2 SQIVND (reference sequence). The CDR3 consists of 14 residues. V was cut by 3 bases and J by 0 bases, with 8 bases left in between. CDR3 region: CASSIRGVNTEAFF. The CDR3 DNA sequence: TGTGCCAGTAGTATCCGGGGGGTGAACACTGAAGCTTTCTTT.

In DNA, the CDR3 is TGTGCCAGCAGCCCGGATGGGGGGGTTGGGAACACTGAAGCTTTCTTT. This gives the protein CASSPDGGVGNTEAFF. The chain combines TRBV5-6 with TRBJ1-1; D might be TRBD1 (5 bases). The germline gives CDR1 SGHDT, CDR2 YYEEEE. Trimming stripped 4 bases from V and 1 base from J, with 17 bases between. This CDR3 contains 16 residues.

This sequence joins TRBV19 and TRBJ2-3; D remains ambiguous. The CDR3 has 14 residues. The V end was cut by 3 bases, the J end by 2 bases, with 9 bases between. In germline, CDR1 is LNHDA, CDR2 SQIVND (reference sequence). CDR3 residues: CASSIGGHTDTQYF. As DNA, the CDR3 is TGTGCCAGTAGTATTGGCGGCCACACAGATACGCAGTATTTT.

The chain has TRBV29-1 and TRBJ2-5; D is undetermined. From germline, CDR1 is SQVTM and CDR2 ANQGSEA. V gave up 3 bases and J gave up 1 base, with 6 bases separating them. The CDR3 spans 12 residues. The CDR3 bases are TGCAGCGTTGAGGCAGTCCAAGAGACCCAGTACTTC. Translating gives CSVEAVQETQYF.

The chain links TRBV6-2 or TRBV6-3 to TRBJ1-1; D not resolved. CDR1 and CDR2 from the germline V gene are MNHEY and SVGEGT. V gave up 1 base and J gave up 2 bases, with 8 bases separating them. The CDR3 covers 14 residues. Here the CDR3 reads CASSYYSLNTEAFF. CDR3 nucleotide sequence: TGTGCCAGCAGTTACTACAGCCTAAACACTGAAGCTTTCTTT.

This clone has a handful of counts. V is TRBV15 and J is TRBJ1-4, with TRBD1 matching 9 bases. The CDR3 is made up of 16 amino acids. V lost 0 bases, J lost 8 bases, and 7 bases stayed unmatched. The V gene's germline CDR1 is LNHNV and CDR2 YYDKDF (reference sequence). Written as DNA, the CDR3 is TGTGCCACCAGCAGAGATGGGGACAGGGAGAGAGAAAAACTGTTTTTT. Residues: CATSRDGDREREKLFF.

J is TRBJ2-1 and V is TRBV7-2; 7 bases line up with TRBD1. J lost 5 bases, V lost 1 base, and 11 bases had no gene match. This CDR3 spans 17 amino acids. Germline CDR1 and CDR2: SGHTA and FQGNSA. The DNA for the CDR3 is TGTGCCAGCAGCTTAGTAGGTTCCAGGGGGACCGACAATGAGCAGTTCTTC. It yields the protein CASSLVGSRGTDNEQFF.